This record covers a single T cell receptor beta chain. This sample was included in a study of blood T cell repertoires in COVID-19. Whole-study context: Whether acute or convalescent, the COVID-19 samples came from the United States, Italy and Spain. The cDNA or gDNA used as material had been derived from T cells, B-cell-depleted T cells, or PBMCs.

Study members were between roughly 18 and 90 years old and lived in 24 US regions. In the source study's methods: Amplification of reference gene primers was used by the study to estimate nucleated cell counts. Only in-frame clones appear in the TCRdb table, and some are missing; sequencing was by immunoSEQ multiplex PCR. V and J calls and clone size are given by that table; D and trimming were obtained from the DNA. This sample has approximately 330,000 clones; roughly 91% occur once, and the top ten carry more than 9%. The CDR3 loop spans 16 amino acids. V lost 7 bases to trimming and J lost 4 bases; unmatched junction nucleotides: 12. CDR1 is SNHLY and CDR2 is FYNNEI in the germline V gene.

The sequenced material came from PBMCs or T cells enriched from blood (not recorded which). The chain links TRBV2 to TRBJ2-2, with 7 bases that match TRBD2. The clonotype was recovered from a woman aged 25 to 39 who had recovered from COVID-19. CDR3 DNA sequence: TGTGCCAGCATAATGACGGGGGGTTCGGCCACCGGGGAGCTGTTTTTT. It is translated as CASIMTGGSATGELFF.